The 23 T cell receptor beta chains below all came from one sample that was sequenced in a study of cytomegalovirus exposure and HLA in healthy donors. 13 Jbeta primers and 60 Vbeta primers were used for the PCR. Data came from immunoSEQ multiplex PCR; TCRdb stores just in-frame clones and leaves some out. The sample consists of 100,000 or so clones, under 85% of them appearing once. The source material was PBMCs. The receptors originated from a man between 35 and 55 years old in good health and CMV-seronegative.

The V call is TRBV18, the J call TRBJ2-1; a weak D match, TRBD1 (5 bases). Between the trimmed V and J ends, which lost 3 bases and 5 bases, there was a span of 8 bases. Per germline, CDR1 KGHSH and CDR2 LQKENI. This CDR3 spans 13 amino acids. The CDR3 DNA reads TGTGCCAGCTCACCGGGGCGGAACAATGAGCAGTTCTTC. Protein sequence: CASSPGRNNEQFF. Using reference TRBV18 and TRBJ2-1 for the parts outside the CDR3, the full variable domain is NAGVMQNPRHLVRRRGQEARLRCSPMKGHSHVYWYRQLPEEGLKFMVYLQKENIIDESGMPKERFSAEFPKEGPSILRIQQVVRGDSAAYFCASSPGRNNEQFFGPGTRLTVL.

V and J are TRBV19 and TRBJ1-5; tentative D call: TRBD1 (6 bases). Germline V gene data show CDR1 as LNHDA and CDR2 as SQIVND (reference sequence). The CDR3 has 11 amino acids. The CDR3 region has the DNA TGTGCAGGGGGTAGCAATCAGCCCCAGCATTTT. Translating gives CAGGSNQPQHF.

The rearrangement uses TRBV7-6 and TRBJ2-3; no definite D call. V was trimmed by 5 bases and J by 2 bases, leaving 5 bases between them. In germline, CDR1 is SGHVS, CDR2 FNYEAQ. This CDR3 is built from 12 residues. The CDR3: CASSRYTDTQYF. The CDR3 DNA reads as TGTGCCAGCAGCCGCTACACAGATACGCAGTATTTT.

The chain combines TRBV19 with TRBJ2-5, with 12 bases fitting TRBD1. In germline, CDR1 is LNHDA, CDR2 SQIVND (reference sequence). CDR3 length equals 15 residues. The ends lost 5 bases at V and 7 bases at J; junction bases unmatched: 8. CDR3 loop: CASSPGQGALGTQYF. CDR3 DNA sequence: TGTGCCAGTAGTCCGGGACAGGGGGCGCTGGGGACCCAGTACTTC.

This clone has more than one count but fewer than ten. CDR3 loop: CASSRGTSEAGELFF. For the CDR3, the DNA is TGTGCCAGCAGTAGGGGGACTAGCGAGGCCGGGGAGCTGTTTTTT. This rearrangement joins TRBV6-6 to TRBJ2-2, with 10 bases fitting TRBD2. V lost 5 bases, J lost 6 bases, and 6 bases stayed unmatched. Germline CDR1 MNHNY, CDR2 SVGAGI (reference sequence). This CDR3 is built from 15 residues.

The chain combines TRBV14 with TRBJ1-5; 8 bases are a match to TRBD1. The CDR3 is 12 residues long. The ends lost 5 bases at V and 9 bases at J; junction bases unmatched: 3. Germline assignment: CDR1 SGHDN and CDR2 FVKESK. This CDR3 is CASSDRGGPQHF. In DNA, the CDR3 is TGTGCCAGCAGCGACAGGGGCGGGCCCCAGCATTTT.

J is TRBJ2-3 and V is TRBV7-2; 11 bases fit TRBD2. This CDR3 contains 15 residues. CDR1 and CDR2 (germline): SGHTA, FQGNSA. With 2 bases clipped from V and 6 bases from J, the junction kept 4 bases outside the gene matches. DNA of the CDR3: TGTGCCAGCAGCTTAACTAGCGGGGGCAGGGATACGCAGTATTTT. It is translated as CASSLTSGGRDTQYF.

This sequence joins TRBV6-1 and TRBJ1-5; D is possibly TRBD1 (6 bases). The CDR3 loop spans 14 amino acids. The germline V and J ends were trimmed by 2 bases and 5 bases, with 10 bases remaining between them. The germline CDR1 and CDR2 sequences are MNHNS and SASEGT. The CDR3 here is CASSESGGDQPQHF. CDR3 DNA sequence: TGTGCCAGCAGTGAATCTGGGGGCGATCAGCCCCAGCATTTT.

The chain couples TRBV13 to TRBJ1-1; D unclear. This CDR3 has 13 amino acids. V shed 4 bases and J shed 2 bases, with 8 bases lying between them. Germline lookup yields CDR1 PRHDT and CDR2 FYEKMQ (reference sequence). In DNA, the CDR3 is TGTGCCAGCAGCTCCGCGCACAACACTGAAGCTTTCTTT. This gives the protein CASSSAHNTEAFF.

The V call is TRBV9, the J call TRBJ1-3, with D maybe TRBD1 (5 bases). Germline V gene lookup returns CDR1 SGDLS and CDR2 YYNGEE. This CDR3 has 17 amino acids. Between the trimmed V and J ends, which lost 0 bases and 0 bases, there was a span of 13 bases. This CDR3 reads CASSVAQHDSSGNTIYF. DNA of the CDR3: TGTGCCAGCAGCGTAGCCCAGCACGACAGCTCTGGAAACACCATATATTTT.

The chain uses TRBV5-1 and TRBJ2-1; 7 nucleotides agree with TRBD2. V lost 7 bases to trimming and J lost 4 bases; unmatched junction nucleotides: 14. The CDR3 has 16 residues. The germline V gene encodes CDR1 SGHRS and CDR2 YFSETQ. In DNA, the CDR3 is TGCGCCAGCGCCTTGAATGCGGGAGTGGGGTACAATGAGCAGTTCTTC. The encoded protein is CASALNAGVGYNEQFF.

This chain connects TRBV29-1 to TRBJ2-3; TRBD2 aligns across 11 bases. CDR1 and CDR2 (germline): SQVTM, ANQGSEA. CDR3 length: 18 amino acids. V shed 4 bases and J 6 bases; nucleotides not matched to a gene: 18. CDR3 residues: CSVGGGDSGRARVDTQYF. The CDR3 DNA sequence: TGCAGCGTTGGAGGGGGTGATAGCGGGAGGGCCAGGGTGGATACGCAGTATTTT.

The CDR3 DNA is TGTGCCAGTAGTATAGACCCCGCAGGGTCGAATGGACCCCTAACTGAAGCTTTCTTT. Its translation: CASSIDPAGSNGPLTEAFF. The chain is built from TRBV19 and TRBJ1-1; D is possibly TRBD1 (5 bases). V was cut by 0 bases and J by 5 bases, with 25 bases left in between. In germline, CDR1 is LNHDA, CDR2 SQIVND (reference sequence). There are 19 residues in the CDR3.

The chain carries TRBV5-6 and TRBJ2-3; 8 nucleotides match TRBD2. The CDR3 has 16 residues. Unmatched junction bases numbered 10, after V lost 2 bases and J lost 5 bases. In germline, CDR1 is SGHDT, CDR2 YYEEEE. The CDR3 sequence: CASSFGAGGNIDTQYF. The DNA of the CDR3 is TGTGCCAGCAGCTTTGGGGCGGGGGGTAACATAGATACGCAGTATTTT.

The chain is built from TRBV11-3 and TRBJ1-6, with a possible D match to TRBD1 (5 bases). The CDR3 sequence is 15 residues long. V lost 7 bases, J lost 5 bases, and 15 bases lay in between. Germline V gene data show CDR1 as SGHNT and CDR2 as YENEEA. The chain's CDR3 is CASTIGGVDNSPLHF. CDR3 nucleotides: TGTGCCAGCACCATCGGGGGGGTGGATAATTCACCCCTCCACTTT.

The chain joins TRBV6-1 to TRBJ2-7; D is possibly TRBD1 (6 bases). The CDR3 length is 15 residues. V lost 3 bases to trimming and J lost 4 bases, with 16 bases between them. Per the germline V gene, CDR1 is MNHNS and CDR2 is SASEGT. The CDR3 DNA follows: TGTGCCAGCAGTGATGGTTTCAGGGGAGCGTACGAGCAGTACTTC. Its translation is CASSDGFRGAYEQYF.

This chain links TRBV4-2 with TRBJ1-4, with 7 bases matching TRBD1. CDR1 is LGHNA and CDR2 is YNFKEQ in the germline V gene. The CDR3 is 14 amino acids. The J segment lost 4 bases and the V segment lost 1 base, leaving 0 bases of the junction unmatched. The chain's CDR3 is CASSQGQGNEKLFF. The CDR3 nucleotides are TGTGCCAGCAGCCAAGGACAGGGTAATGAAAAACTGTTTTTT.

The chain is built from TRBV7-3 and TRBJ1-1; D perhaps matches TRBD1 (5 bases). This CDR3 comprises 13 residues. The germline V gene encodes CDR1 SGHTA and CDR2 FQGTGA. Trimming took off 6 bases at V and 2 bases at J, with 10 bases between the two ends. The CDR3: CASREGRNTEAFF. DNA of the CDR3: TGTGCCAGCAGGGAGGGGCGTAACACTGAAGCTTTCTTT.

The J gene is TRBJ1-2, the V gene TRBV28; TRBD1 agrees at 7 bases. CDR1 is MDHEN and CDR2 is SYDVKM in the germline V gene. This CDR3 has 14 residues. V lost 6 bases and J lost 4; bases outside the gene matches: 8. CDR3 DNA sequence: TGTGCCAGCAGCCCCGGGGACAGCTTCTATGGCTACACCTTC. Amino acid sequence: CASSPGDSFYGYTF.

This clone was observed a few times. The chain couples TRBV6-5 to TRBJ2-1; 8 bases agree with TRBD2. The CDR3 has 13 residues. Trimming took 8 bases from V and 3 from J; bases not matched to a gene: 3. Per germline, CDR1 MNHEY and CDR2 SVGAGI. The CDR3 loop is CASYGTSYNEQFF. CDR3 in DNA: TGTGCCAGCTACGGGACTAGCTACAATGAGCAGTTCTTC.

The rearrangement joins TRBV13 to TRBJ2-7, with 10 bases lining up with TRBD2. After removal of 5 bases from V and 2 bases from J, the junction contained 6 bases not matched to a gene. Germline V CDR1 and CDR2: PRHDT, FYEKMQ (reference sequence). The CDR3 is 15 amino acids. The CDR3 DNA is TGTGCCAGCAGCGGCCCGGGACTAGCGACCTACGAGCAGTACTTC. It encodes CASSGPGLATYEQYF.

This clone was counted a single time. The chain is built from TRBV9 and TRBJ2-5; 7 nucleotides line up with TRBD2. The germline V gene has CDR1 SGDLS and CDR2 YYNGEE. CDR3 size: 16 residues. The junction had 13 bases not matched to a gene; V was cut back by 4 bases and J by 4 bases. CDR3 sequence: CASSPSAGDVGETQYF. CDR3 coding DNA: TGTGCCAGCAGCCCCTCTGCGGGAGATGTAGGAGAGACCCAGTACTTC.

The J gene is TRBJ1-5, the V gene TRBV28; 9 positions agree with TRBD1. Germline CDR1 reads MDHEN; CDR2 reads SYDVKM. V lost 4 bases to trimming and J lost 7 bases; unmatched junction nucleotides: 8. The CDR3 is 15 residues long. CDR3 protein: CASSSPGQGGQPQHF. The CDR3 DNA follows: TGTGCCAGCAGTTCCCCGGGACAGGGTGGGCAGCCCCAGCATTTT.